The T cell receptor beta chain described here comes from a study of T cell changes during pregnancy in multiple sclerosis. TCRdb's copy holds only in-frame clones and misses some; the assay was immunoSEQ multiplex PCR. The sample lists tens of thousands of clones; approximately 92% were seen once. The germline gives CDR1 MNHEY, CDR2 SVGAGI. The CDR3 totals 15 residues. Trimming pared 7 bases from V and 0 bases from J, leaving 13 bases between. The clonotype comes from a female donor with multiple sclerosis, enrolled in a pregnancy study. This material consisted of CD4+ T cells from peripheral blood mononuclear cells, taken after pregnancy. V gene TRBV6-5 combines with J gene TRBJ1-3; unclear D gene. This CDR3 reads CASTLDSHSGNTIYF. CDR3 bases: TGTGCCAGCACCTTAGACTCCCACTCTGGAAACACCATATATTTT.